This T cell receptor beta chain was recovered during a study of blood T cell repertoires in COVID-19 (TCRdb year 2020). Regarding the study in general: Samples covering the acute and convalescent phases of COVID-19 were provided by collaborators in the United States, Italy and Spain. The prospective study material was composed of cDNA or gDNA derived from T cells, B-cell-depleted T cells, or PBMCs. Subjects who had been exposed to COVID-19, were actively infected with it, or had recovered from it provided the deeply sampled blood TCRbeta repertoires that made up the dataset. The repertoires were made available in a free public database intended to serve as a resource for research on the immune response to SARS-CoV-2. Samples were obtained from the ongoing ImmuneRACE study (first 160 participants) and from 1,200 or so subjects provided by 6 global collaborators. Sample metadata almost always included a de-identified subject ID, COVID-19 status, age in years and sex. HLA class I and class II types, where available, came from metadata supplied by the sample provider rather than from assay-based typing.

The study at large found these results: Clinical and demographic metadata were provided uncurated, with the amount varying by source and participant.

A remark on this clone: Its target antigen remains unknown. The input lacks base qualities; no much larger clone sits a single base away.

Participants in the prospective study were enrolled through a virtual design, were aged roughly 18 to 90 years, and lived in roughly 24 United States geographic areas. To assign participants to cohorts, the prospective study relied on clinical history that participants themselves reported in a screening survey and a study questionnaire. Recovered participants in ImmuneRACE Cohort 3 were defined by two consecutive negative NP/OP PCR tests, clearance by a healthcare professional, or resolution of symptoms. In the prospective study, whole blood, serum and a nasopharyngeal or oropharyngeal swab were collected from each participant by mobile phlebotomists. Prospective study participants could optionally give additional blood draws and questionnaires over an approximately 2-month period. Before DNA extraction, blood samples from the prospective study were shipped at room temperature or frozen. Taken from the germline V gene, the CDR1 and CDR2 loops are SGHDN and FVKESK. V and J lose 4 bases and 0 bases, and a span of 12 bases separates them. Reading from cysteine to phenylalanine, the CDR3 counts 15 amino acids. Only the CDR3 DNA is retained, 45 bases long and in frame from the first base.

The immunoSEQ Assay, a bias-controlled multiplex PCR, was used to amplify TCRbeta CDR3 regions from genomic DNA. The paper's processing steps were these. The number of nucleated cells in each sample was estimated by amplification of reference gene primers within the assay. To quantify the absolute abundance of each unique TCRbeta CDR3 rearrangement, sequence reads were collapsed and filtered. Productive Simpson clonality was computed per sample as the square root of Simpson's diversity index over productive rearrangements. TCRdb limited this immuneACCESS table to in-frame rearrangements with V and J called. A share of clones is missing; checked studies link under half to unresolved V genes, and the rest is unexplained. V and J calls and clone size come straight from that table; D and trimming were deduced from the DNA. The sample table lists 150,000 or so clones, roughly 82% of them with a count of one. The ten largest clones represent 15% of the sample.

The sequencing input was PBMCs or T cells enriched from blood (not recorded which). The TCR sequence derives from a man in his fifties who had recovered from COVID-19. This sequence uses TRBV14 and TRBJ2-5; the D region possibly corresponds to TRBD1 (5 bases align). The sequenced DNA: TGTGCCAGCAGCCGTTACAGGTCGTACCAAGAGACCCAGTACTTC. This yields the protein CASSRYRSYQETQYF.